This entry lists 20 T cell receptor beta chains sequenced from one sample in a study of blood T cell repertoires in COVID-19. Repertoires were generated with immunoSEQ multiplex PCR, while TCRdb's copy carries only in-frame clones and drops some. The table has fewer than 350,000 clones, 85% seen once. Sequenced sample: PBMCs or T cells enriched from blood (not recorded which). The receptors here all came from a woman in her twenties or thirties who had been exposed to COVID-19.

The chain couples TRBV3-1 (or the pseudogene TRBV3-2) to TRBJ1-6, with TRBD1 identical over 9 bases. This CDR3 has 16 residues. V gave up 2 bases and J gave up 4 bases; unmatched junction bases: 3. Germline V lookup: CDR1 LGHDT, CDR2 YNNKEL (reference sequence). CDR3 DNA sequence: TGTGCCAGCAGCCAAAGGGACAGGGCATATAATTCACCCCTCCACTTT. Protein sequence: CASSQRDRAYNSPLHF.

The chain uses TRBV7-2 and TRBJ1-6; no clear D gene. V was clipped by 5 bases and J by 8 bases, with 13 bases between them. Germline values: CDR1 SGHTA, CDR2 FQGNSA. The CDR3 loop spans 14 amino acids. CDR3 bases: TGTGCCAGCAGCCCAACCTCGAGGGATTCACCCCTCCACTTT. Protein sequence: CASSPTSRDSPLHF.

This clone was counted only a few times. The chain joins TRBV6-5 to TRBJ2-7, with D uncertain. This CDR3 comprises 14 residues. Per the germline V gene, CDR1 is MNHEY and CDR2 is SVGAGI. V was trimmed by 2 bases and J by 1 base, leaving 9 bases between them. The CDR3 spells CASSYALSSYEQYF. In nucleotides, the CDR3 is TGTGCCAGCAGTTACGCGCTAAGTTCCTACGAGCAGTACTTC.

V gene TRBV10-3 combines with J gene TRBJ2-2; D unclear. CDR1 is ENHRY and CDR2 is SYGVKD in the germline V gene. This CDR3 has 15 residues. Trimming took 0 bases from V and 3 from J, leaving 8 bases between them. CDR3 sequence (DNA): TGTGCCATCAGTGAGTCACGTTCAGACACCGGGGAGCTGTTTTTT. The encoded protein is CAISESRSDTGELFF.

The chain carries TRBV4-1 and TRBJ2-1; no clear D. Between the trimmed V and J ends, which lost 1 base and 3 bases, there was a span of 7 bases. This CDR3 contains 14 residues. In germline, CDR1 is MGHRA, CDR2 YSYEKL. The CDR3 loop reads CASSQGRGYNEQFF. In nucleotides, the CDR3 is TGCGCCAGCAGCCAAGGACGAGGCTACAATGAGCAGTTCTTC.

CDR3 coding DNA: TGTGCCAGCAGCGTAGGGGTGGGCTCCAATCAGCCCCAGCATTTT. It translates to CASSVGVGSNQPQHF. J is TRBJ1-5 and V is TRBV9; D call uncertain. The germline V gene has CDR1 SGDLS and CDR2 YYNGEE. V shed 0 bases and J shed 3 bases, with 10 bases lying between them. The CDR3 consists of 15 residues. Looking up the rest from reference TRBV9 and TRBJ1-5 gives the full variable domain: DSGVTQTPKHLITATGQRVTLRCSPRSGDLSVYWYQQSLDQGLQFLIQYYNGEERAKGNILERFSAQQFPDLHSELNLSSLELGDSALYFCASSVGVGSNQPQHFGDGTRLSIL.

The chain links TRBV9 to TRBJ2-3; 8 nucleotides align to TRBD1. Germline CDR1 and CDR2: SGDLS and YYNGEE. There are 16 residues in the CDR3. V lost 2 bases, J lost 6 bases, and 11 bases stayed unmatched. The CDR3 region is CASSVHSGGAGDTQYF. In nucleotides, the CDR3 is TGTGCCAGCAGCGTCCATTCAGGGGGCGCAGGGGATACGCAGTATTTT. Full variable domain (outside the CDR3, taken from reference TRBV9 and TRBJ2-3): DSGVTQTPKHLITATGQRVTLRCSPRSGDLSVYWYQQSLDQGLQFLIQYYNGEERAKGNILERFSAQQFPDLHSELNLSSLELGDSALYFCASSVHSGGAGDTQYFGPGTRLTVL.

This chain connects TRBV12-3 or TRBV12-4 to TRBJ1-1; D ambiguous. The CDR3 extends over 12 amino acids. V dropped 9 bases and J dropped 4 bases, with 12 bases sitting between them. The CDR3 sequence: CASVTGSTEAFF. The CDR3 DNA is TGTGCCAGTGTCACCGGGAGCACTGAAGCTTTCTTT.

The rearrangement joins TRBV11-2 to TRBJ2-6; 8 bases line up with TRBD1. Germline values: CDR1 SGHAT, CDR2 FQNNGV. There are 17 residues in the CDR3. V was pared by 5 bases and J by 0 bases, with 6 bases of the junction left unmatched. This chain's CDR3 is CASSGQGARSGANVLTF. CDR3 DNA: TGTGCCAGCAGCGGCCAGGGGGCTCGCTCTGGGGCCAACGTCCTGACTTTC. Filled out from reference TRBV11-2 and TRBJ2-6, the complete variable domain reads EAGVAQSPRYKIIEKRQSVAFWCNPISGHATLYWYQQILGQGPKLLIQFQNNGVVDDSQLPKDRFSAERLKGVDSTLKIQPAKLEDSAVYLCASSGQGARSGANVLTFGAGSRLTVL.

The chain joins TRBV27 to TRBJ2-7; TRBD2 is a possible D gene (7 bases). The CDR3 has 12 residues. V was pared by 10 bases and J by 6 bases, with 16 bases between. Germline CDR1 MNHEY, CDR2 SMNVEV (reference sequence). The CDR3 bases are TGTGCCAAAAGAGGGGGGGCGGTCGAGCAGTACTTC. This sequence encodes CAKRGGAVEQYF.

The chain carries TRBV3-1 (or the pseudogene TRBV3-2) and TRBJ2-3; D not resolved. Deletions cut 4 bases from V and 0 bases from J, with 5 bases between. Germline V gene sequence: CDR1 LGHDT, CDR2 YNNKEL (reference sequence). This CDR3 contains 13 residues. The CDR3 loop is CASSPLSTDTQYF. CDR3 DNA: TGTGCCAGCAGCCCCCTTAGCACAGATACGCAGTATTTT.

This chain connects TRBV2 to TRBJ2-5; 8 positions match TRBD1. This CDR3 has 15 amino acids. Germline-derived CDR1 and CDR2 are SNHLY and FYNNEI. Unmatched junction bases numbered 10, after V lost 6 bases and J lost 4 bases. CDR3 sequence reads: CASRTGQANGETQYF. The CDR3 DNA reads TGTGCCAGCAGGACGGGACAGGCCAATGGAGAGACCCAGTACTTC.

V gene TRBV24-1 combines with J gene TRBJ2-7; TRBD1 matches at 9 bases. CDR3 length equals 14 residues. Germline V gene sequence: CDR1 KGHDR, CDR2 SFDVKD. With 9 bases clipped from V and 1 base from J, the junction kept 6 bases outside the gene matches. CDR3 coding DNA: TGTGCCACCCGTAGAGGACAGGGGTCCTACGAGCAGTACTTC. It codes for CATRRGQGSYEQYF.

This clone has just one count. V usage is TRBV21-1 and J usage is TRBJ1-3. TRBV21-1 is a recognized pseudogene. This CDR3 is built from 9 residues. The CDR3 region is CASSKGIDF. Here the CDR3 DNA reads TGTGCCAGCAGCAAAGGTATTGATTTT.

The CDR3 region is CAILLGEGNYGYTF. CDR3 DNA: TGTGCCATCTTATTAGGGGAGGGGAACTATGGCTACACCTTC. The rearrangement joins TRBV28 to TRBJ1-2; TRBD1 might be the D (5 bases). The CDR3 sequence is 14 residues long. In germline, CDR1 is MDHEN, CDR2 SYDVKM. The V and J ends lost 10 bases and 2 bases respectively, with 17 bases between them.

This chain uses TRBV19 with TRBJ2-5; D perhaps matches TRBD2 (6 bases). The CDR3 has 14 residues. Germline CDR1 is LNHDA and CDR2 is SQIVND (reference sequence). V lost 5 bases and J 5 bases, leaving 15 bases between the germline ends. CDR3 in DNA: TGTGCCAGTAGTCTCGCGGGACTCTGGGAGACCCAGTACTTC. Its protein product is CASSLAGLWETQYF. Full variable domain (remainder filled in from reference TRBV19 and TRBJ2-5): DGGITQSPKYLFRKEGQNVTLSCEQNLNHDAMYWYRQDPGQGLRLIYYSQIVNDFQKGDIAEGYSVSREKKESFPLTVTSAQKNPTAFYLCASSLAGLWETQYFGPGTRLLVL.

The chain is built from TRBV6-5 and TRBJ1-1; 11 bases map to TRBD1. V lost 5 bases, J lost 9 bases, and 5 bases stayed unmatched. The CDR3 sequence is 13 residues long. Per germline, CDR1 MNHEY and CDR2 SVGAGI. As DNA, the CDR3 is TGTGCCAGCAGTCCAGGACAGGGGGCGAAAGCTTTCTTT. This gives the protein CASSPGQGAKAFF.

The chain couples TRBV2 to TRBJ2-7, with a tentative D call TRBD2 (7 bases). The CDR3 has 15 residues. The V end was cut by 5 bases, the J end by 5 bases, with 19 bases between. In germline, CDR1 is SNHLY, CDR2 FYNNEI. The CDR3 protein is CASSPRQGGGNEQYF. Here the CDR3 DNA reads TGTGCCAGCAGTCCAAGGCAGGGAGGGGGAAACGAGCAGTACTTC.

This chain links TRBV4-2 with TRBJ1-1, with a weak D call TRBD1 (6 bases). The CDR3 has 14 amino acids. Trimming removed 4 bases from V and 1 base from J, with 10 bases in between. Germline-derived CDR1 and CDR2 are LGHNA and YNFKEQ. Written as DNA, the CDR3 is TGTGCCAGCAGCCCTGGACAGAGGAACACTGAAGCTTTCTTT. As protein: CASSPGQRNTEAFF.

V gene TRBV7-3 combines with J gene TRBJ2-1; 7 bases are a match to TRBD1. The trim removed 2 bases at V and 0 bases at J, leaving 1 base unmatched. CDR1 is SGHTA, CDR2 FQGTGA, per germline. This CDR3 spans 15 amino acids. This chain's CDR3 is CASSLSGGSYNEQFF. The CDR3 region has the DNA TGTGCCAGCAGCTTATCAGGGGGCTCCTACAATGAGCAGTTCTTC.